These 9 T cell receptor beta chains were sequenced from one sample in a study of T cell clonotyping in hematopoietic cell transplantation. This table comes from immunoSEQ multiplex PCR, and its TCRdb copy is limited to in-frame clones, with some not included. Counted here are tens of thousands of clones, 92% occurring once; the ten biggest clones make up approximately 11%. Sample: PBMCs, taken 100 days after allogeneic stem cell transplant. The receptors stem from a female patient aged 45-60 years who had an allogeneic stem cell transplant from a related donor, so the T cells may come from the graft donor. Some clones in this sample may be carry-over from other donors' samples.

The chain employs TRBV7-2 and TRBJ2-7, with D possibly matching TRBD1 (5 bases). V shed 0 bases and J shed 0 bases, with 9 bases lying between them. This CDR3 spans 15 amino acids. CDR1 SGHTA and CDR2 FQGNSA come from the germline V gene. CDR3 nucleotides: TGTGCCAGCAGCTTAGCGTCGCAGGGCTCCTACGAGCAGTACTTC. Residues: CASSLASQGSYEQYF.

This clone occurred once. The rearrangement links TRBV30 to TRBJ2-7, with 7 positions matching TRBD1. From germline, CDR1 is GTSNPN and CDR2 SVGIG (reference sequence). Losses at the gene ends were 8 bases for V and 9 bases for J; bases not matched to a gene: 10. This CDR3 contains 11 residues. The CDR3 nucleotides are TGTGCCGAACAGGGGCGTGACGGGCAGTACTTC. Residues: CAEQGRDGQYF.

The chain is built from TRBV15 and TRBJ2-7; D ambiguous. The V gene's germline CDR1 is LNHNV and CDR2 YYDKDF (reference sequence). This CDR3 is 13 amino acids long. V shed 3 bases and J shed 7 bases, with 13 bases lying between them. CDR3 amino acids: CATSRGRFEEQYF. The DNA for the CDR3 is TGTGCCACCAGCAGGGGCCGTTTCGAGGAGCAGTACTTC. The full variable domain, its missing parts supplied by reference TRBV15 and TRBJ2-7, is DAMVIQNPRYQVTQFGKPVTLSCSQTLNHNVMYWYQQKSSQAPKLLFHYYDKDFNNEADTPDNFQSRRPNTSFCFLDIRSPGLGDTAMYLCATSRGRFEEQYFGPGTRLTVT.

The rearrangement uses TRBV19 and TRBJ1-2, with 9 bases identical to TRBD1. V dropped 6 bases and J dropped 8; count of bases not matched to a gene: 4. This CDR3 contains 12 residues. Germline assignment: CDR1 LNHDA and CDR2 SQIVND (reference sequence). The CDR3 region is CASRGDRDGYTF. Written as DNA, the CDR3 is TGTGCCAGTAGGGGGGACAGGGACGGCTACACCTTC.

The genes are TRBV11-2 and TRBJ1-1; tentative D call: TRBD1 (5 bases). V shed 5 bases and J shed 4 bases, with 11 bases lying between them. The CDR3 has 13 amino acids. The V gene's germline CDR1 is SGHAT and CDR2 FQNNGV. CDR3 DNA sequence: TGTGCCAGCAGCGGACACAGAAGCACTGAAGCTTTCTTT. Its protein is CASSGHRSTEAFF.

V and J are TRBV5-1 and TRBJ1-2; no clear D gene. The CDR3 is 14 amino acids. The ends were cut back, 1 base at V and 2 bases at J, with 9 bases in the middle. CDR1 is SGHRS, CDR2 YFSETQ, per germline. The CDR3 sequence: CASSLIAGNYGYTF. CDR3 DNA: TGCGCCAGCAGCTTGATAGCTGGGAACTATGGCTACACCTTC.

The chain has TRBV27 and TRBJ2-1, with 8 nucleotides matching TRBD2. The CDR3 is 19 amino acids. In germline, CDR1 is MNHEY, CDR2 SMNVEV (reference sequence). V shed 4 bases and J 4 bases; nucleotides not matched to a gene: 18. The CDR3 sequence is CASSSPLAGGLALYNEQFF. The CDR3 DNA reads TGTGCCAGCAGTTCCCCCCTAGCGGGTGGCTTGGCCTTATACAATGAGCAGTTCTTC.

This clone was observed a handful of times. The chain carries TRBV6-1 and TRBJ2-5; tentative D call: TRBD1 (5 bases). The germline V gene encodes CDR1 MNHNS and CDR2 SASEGT. Trimming shortened V by 5 bases and J by 5 bases, and 15 bases separated the two germline ends. This CDR3 spans 14 amino acids. This chain's CDR3 is CASSHQTVSETQYF. For the CDR3, the DNA is TGTGCCAGCAGTCACCAGACAGTTTCGGAGACCCAGTACTTC.

The J gene is TRBJ2-7, the V gene TRBV9; tentative D call: TRBD2 (5 bases). Germline-derived CDR1 and CDR2 are SGDLS and YYNGEE. The CDR3 sequence is 13 residues long. Trimming took off 3 bases at V and 5 bases at J, with 12 bases between the two ends. DNA of the CDR3: TGTGCCAGCAGCGCAAGAGGGCAGGACGAGCAGTACTTC. Its translation is CASSARGQDEQYF.